The entry below describes one TCR beta chain. Its antigen is not yet known. No per-base quality is available; no much larger clone lies one base away. The sample comes from a study of CD8+CD57+ T cells in acquired aplastic anemia (dated 2018 in TCRdb). Describing the broader study: Extracted DNA from sorted CD4+ and CD8+ cells averaged around 2.9 ug, ranging from roughly 0.17 to 27.4 ug. A CD8+CD57+ expansion meant a frequency higher than the mean frequency seen in healthy subjects.

Between the V and J ends, shortened by 8 bases and 8 bases respectively, the junction contains 16 bases. Counted from cysteine to phenylalanine, this CDR3 has 12 amino acids. Only the CDR3 part of the read is kept: 36 bases, read in frame from the first base. CDR1 DFQATT and CDR2 SNEGSKA were looked up in the germline V gene (reference sequence). TCR beta VDJ combination and CDR3 sequence profiling used genomic DNA as the template. An Illumina HiSeq 2000 was used for TCR repertoire sequencing. The published analysis was carried out like this. TRBV/TRBJ rearrangement plots, CDR3 size and DJ length profiles, and Simpson's diversity index were used to assess repertoires. The most abundant DNA sequence in the deep sequencing data was taken as the immunodominant clone. CDR3 amino acid sequences were screened for sharing across subjects and compared with published repertoires and the VDJdb database. Starting from the raw public reads, TCRdb applied fastp trimming at Q25, assembled clones with MiXCR and retained in-frame beta chains. CDR3 protein sequences are deduplicated, and each keeps its most common genes and DNA. The V and J calls follow TCRdb's processing rather than the paper's. Here the sample has roughly 150,000 distinct CDR3 sequences; roughly 48% occur a single time. The ten top clones hold roughly 2.8% of the sample.

Beyond this particular receptor, the publication reports: No significant difference in CD8+ Simpson's diversity was found between patients and healthy controls (P=0.060). Around 31 CD8+ CDR3 sequences were shared between patients and controls but appeared highly expressed in patients and within their immunodominant clones.

Expansion of CD8+CD57+ cells had been shown by flow cytometry in the patients chosen for sequencing. Every patient had a diagnosis of severe acquired aplastic anemia based on International Study of Aplastic Anemia and Agranulocytosis and Camitta criteria. At the time blood was sampled, none of the patients had received any therapy. The study deep-sequenced TCR repertoires of sorted CD4+ and CD8+ blood T cells from severe aplastic anemia patients and healthy subjects. Patients were enrolled in the USA under clinicaltrials.gov protocols 00001620, 01623167, 00001397, 00071045, 00081523 and 00961064. Ficoll-Paque density gradient centrifugation was used to isolate peripheral blood mononuclear cells. Before DNA extraction, CD4+ and CD8+ T cells were sorted with FACS or magnetic beads.

The rearranged segments are TRBV20-1 and TRBJ2-1; the D gene is perhaps TRBD1, from 5 matching bases. This clonotype was obtained from a human donor with aplastic anemia. What was sequenced was sorted CD4+, CD8+, or CD8+CD57+ T cells (not recorded which) from PBMCs. The CDR3 region reads CSLDRENDEQFF. The DNA sequence reads TGCAGTCTTGACAGAGAAAACGATGAGCAGTTCTTC.